This T cell receptor (beta chain) was sequenced during a study of tissue T cells after allogeneic stem cell transplantation. Study summary: Of the grafts for graft-versus-host disease patients, several were unmodified and three CD34-selected.

Study results and limitations: This small cohort was clinically heterogeneous, and sampling depth was a limitation.

As regards this clone: No antigen is known for it.

The germline gives CDR1 MGHRA, CDR2 YSYEKL. The CDR3 totals 17 residues. Trimming left V 2 bases short and J 6 bases short, with 22 bases between. TCRdb's copy holds only in-frame clones and misses some; the assay was immunoSEQ multiplex PCR. The sample lists tens of thousands of clones; 85% to 90% were seen once. The rearrangement joins TRBV4-1 to TRBJ1-1; TRBD1 might be the D (6 bases). The TCR comes from a woman aged 18-50 years who later had graft-versus-host disease after an allogeneic stem cell transplant. Sequencing used blood, obtained before transplantation. CDR3 sequence reads: CASSQPNGRGARPEAFF. As DNA, the CDR3 is TGCGCCAGCAGCCAACCCAATGGGCGGGGGGCGCGGCCTGAAGCTTTCTTT.